A single sample is the source of the 8 T cell receptor beta chains below, sequenced in a study of cytomegalovirus exposure and HLA in healthy donors. PCR used 60 Vbeta primers and 13 Jbeta primers. The method was immunoSEQ multiplex PCR; TCRdb's version includes in-frame clones alone and lacks a portion of them. This sample has approximately 200,000 clones, with roughly 79% found just once. Sequenced input: PBMCs. All receptors come from a woman aged 18-29 years in good health and CMV-seronegative.

V is TRBV27 and J is TRBJ2-5; unclear D gene. The germline CDR1 and CDR2 sequences are MNHEY and SMNVEV (reference sequence). Trimming cost V 5 bases and J 0 bases, with 7 bases left between them. This CDR3 has 13 residues. The CDR3 here is CASSVADQETQYF. The CDR3 bases are TGTGCCAGCAGTGTGGCAGACCAAGAGACCCAGTACTTC.

V usage is TRBV5-6 and J usage is TRBJ1-4; TRBD1 aligns across 7 bases. Germline values: CDR1 SGHDT, CDR2 YYEEEE. The CDR3 is 14 residues long. After removal of 3 bases from V and 9 bases from J, the junction contained 8 bases not matched to a gene. For the CDR3, the DNA is TGTGCCAGCAGCTCCAGGGGGGACGGGAAAAAACTGTTTTTT. Encoded protein: CASSSRGDGKKLFF.

The chain links TRBV19 to TRBJ1-6, with TRBD1 matching over 7 bases. The CDR3 has 15 residues. The junction had 6 bases not matched to a gene; V was cut back by 1 base and J by 9 bases. Germline lookup yields CDR1 LNHDA and CDR2 SQIVND (reference sequence). Here the CDR3 reads CASSIGGRGSSPLHF. The CDR3 nucleotides read TGTGCCAGTAGTATAGGGGGCAGGGGGAGTTCACCCCTCCACTTT.

The chain employs TRBV27 and TRBJ2-2; weak D call: TRBD2 (5 bases). Germline V gene data show CDR1 as MNHEY and CDR2 as SMNVEV (reference sequence). V lost 1 base, J lost 8 bases, and 11 bases lay in between. There are 14 residues in the CDR3. CDR3 amino acids: CASSLWTAVGELFF. In nucleotides, the CDR3 is TGTGCCAGCAGTTTATGGACTGCCGTTGGGGAGCTGTTTTTT.

The J gene is TRBJ1-1, the V gene TRBV4-3; 10 bases are a match to TRBD1. CDR3 length: 18 amino acids. Germline values: CDR1 LGHNA, CDR2 YSLEER. Losses at the gene ends were 0 bases for V and 6 bases for J; bases not matched to a gene: 13. CDR3 DNA sequence: TGCGCCAGCAGCCAAGATATTGGGACAGGGGCCGAGGGCCCTGAAGCTTTCTTT. Its protein is CASSQDIGTGAEGPEAFF.

The rearrangement links TRBV30 to TRBJ2-3; TRBD1 aligns across 8 bases. Germline V gives CDR1 GTSNPN, CDR2 SVGIG (reference sequence). V lost 1 base to trimming and J lost 0 bases; unmatched junction nucleotides: 12. The CDR3 spans 18 residues. CDR3 sequence: CAWSDGQGNSFSTDTQYF. The DNA of the CDR3 is TGTGCCTGGAGTGACGGACAGGGCAATTCTTTTAGCACAGATACGCAGTATTTT.

The chain combines TRBV4-1 with TRBJ2-3, with 11 bases fitting TRBD2. Losses at the gene ends were 6 bases for V and 3 bases for J; bases not matched to a gene: 5. This CDR3 spans 15 amino acids. Germline lookup yields CDR1 MGHRA and CDR2 YSYEKL. CDR3 nucleotides: TGCGCCAGCAGTGCTACTAGCGGGAGAACAGATACGCAGTATTTT. This gives the protein CASSATSGRTDTQYF.

This sequence joins TRBV6-5 and TRBJ1-1; a weak D match, TRBD1 (5 bases). Germline CDR1 reads MNHEY; CDR2 reads SVGAGI. CDR3 length: 14 amino acids. V lost 3 bases and J lost 5, with 13 bases in between. The CDR3 is CASSYGHLRTEAFF. The DNA for the CDR3 is TGTGCCAGCAGTTATGGACACCTTAGGACTGAAGCTTTCTTT.